A selection of T cell receptor beta chains follows, all from one sample in a study of shared clonotypes between healthy human individuals. Some clones are missing from TCRdb's copy, which holds only in-frame ones; the method was immunoSEQ multiplex PCR. The sample includes about 730,000 clones, roughly two thirds of them seen just once. Sequenced input: memory CD4+ T cells sorted from blood. These receptors were taken from a woman aged 25 to 39 in good health. The CDR3 runs from the conserved cysteine through the conserved F or W. The D gene is left open where the match is weak. Part of the rows lack a size; the others show once, few, many or a class for expanded clones.

TRBJ2-1,.,TRBD2,TRBV7-2,TGTGCCAGCAGCCGCCTAGCGGTGACCTACAATGAGCAGTTCTTC,CASSRLAVTYNEQFF
TRBJ1-2,few,.,TRBV7-2,TGTGCCAGCAGTCCTGGAGTACGTAACTATGGCTACACCTTC,CASSPGVRNYGYTF
TRBJ1-2,once,.,TRBV18,TGTGCCAGTAGTTCGGACTTGTATGGCTACACCTTC,CASSSDLYGYTF
TRBJ2-1,.,.,TRBV11-2,TGTGCCAGCAGCGAACCGACAGGGAGGAATGAGCAGTTCTTC,CASSEPTGRNEQFF
TRBJ2-5,.,TRBD1,TRBV6-1,TGTGCCAGCAGTGCCCGAACAGGGGTTGGGGAGACCCAGTACTTC,CASSARTGVGETQYF
TRBJ1-1,.,.,TRBV10-3,TGTGCCATCAGCCCTTCGGACAGATTCACTGAAGCTTTCTTT,CAISPSDRFTEAFF
TRBJ2-1,.,.,TRBV7-8,TGTGCCAGCAGCTTAGTCAGGAATGAGCAGTTCTTC,CASSLVRNEQFF
TRBJ2-7,.,.,TRBV5-1,TGCGCCAGCAGCCCGAGCGGATACGAGCAGTACTTC,CASSPSGYEQYF
TRBJ1-1,.,.,TRBV19,TGTGCCAGTAGCTGGGCAGTGAACACTGAAGCTTTCTTT,CASSWAVNTEAFF
TRBJ1-5,.,.,TRBV28,TGTGCCAGCAGTTTCCCCACGTCGGGCAATCAGCCCCAGCATTTT,CASSFPTSGNQPQHF
TRBJ2-1,.,.,TRBV7-9,TGTGCCAGCAGCTTAGAAGAGATATACAATGAGCAGTTCTTC,CASSLEEIYNEQFF
TRBJ2-5,many,TRBD1,TRBV7-2,TGTGCCAGCAGTCCAGGACAGGCCCAAGAGACCCAGTACTTC,CASSPGQAQETQYF
TRBJ1-5,.,TRBD1,TRBV2,TGTGCCAGCAGTCCCCGGGACAGACCTTCTCAGCCCCAGCATTTT,CASSPRDRPSQPQHF
TRBJ2-5,once,TRBD1,TRBV7-6,TGTGCCAGCAGCTTAGCGACAGGGGGGGTGGAGACCCAGTACTTC,CASSLATGGVETQYF
TRBJ2-5,once,.,TRBV6-1,TGTGCCAGCAGTCCCCGGGGCGCCCTGCCGGAGACCCAGTACTTC,CASSPRGALPETQYF
TRBJ2-7,.,TRBD1,TRBV7-3,TGTGCCAGCAGCCAGGGACAGGGGGCGGCCTACGAGCAGTACTTC,CASSQGQGAAYEQYF
TRBJ2-2,few,TRBD2,TRBV5-1,TGCGCCAGCAGCTTGTTACTTAGCGGGAGTCCCGGGGAGCTGTTTTTT,CASSLLLSGSPGELFF
TRBJ2-2,.,.,TRBV5-3,TGTGCCAGAAGCCATACTGGAAACGTCGCCGGGGAGCTGTTTTTT,CARSHTGNVAGELFF
TRBJ2-7,.,.,TRBV11-2,TGTGCCAGCAGCTTAGTGGGTGTTGGCTCCTACGAGCAGTACTTC,CASSLVGVGSYEQYF
TRBJ2-1,few,TRBD2,TRBV30,TGTGCCTGGGAGAGCGGGATCCATCGGAATGAGCAGTTCTTC,CAWESGIHRNEQFF
TRBJ2-2,.,.,TRBV30,TGTGCCTGGAGTGTATCATGGGGGGGCGCCGGGGAGCTGTTTTTT,CAWSVSWGGAGELFF
TRBJ1-3,.,TRBD1,TRBV2,TGTGCCAGCAGTGCACAGGGGGCTGGAAACACCATATATTTT,CASSAQGAGNTIYF
TRBJ2-3,.,TRBD2,TRBV4-1,TGCGCCAGCAGCCTACTAGCGGTCACAGATACGCAGTATTTT,CASSLLAVTDTQYF
TRBJ2-2,once,.,TRBV11-3,TGTGCCAGCAGCCCCCTCCGCTCCTCCGGGGAGCTGTTTTTT,CASSPLRSSGELFF
TRBJ2-1,.,TRBD2,TRBV19,TGTGCCAGTAGTACTTGGACTAGCGGGAGCCTGTTCTTC,CASSTWTSGSLFF
TRBJ1-4,once,.,TRBV7-8,TGTGCCAGCAGCCAACTGGGGCAGGGGCAAGCGCCTAATGAAAAACTGTTTTTT,CASSQLGQGQAPNEKLFF
TRBJ2-3,.,.,TRBV29-1,TGCAGCGTTGTTCACCTCACAGATACGCAGTATTTT,CSVVHLTDTQYF
TRBJ2-2,.,.,TRBV4-2,TGTGCCAGCAGGGGGGACCAGGGCGGCGGGGAGCTGTTTTTT,CASRGDQGGGELFF
TRBJ2-2,.,TRBD2,TRBV28,TGTGCCAGCAGCTCAAGCGGGAGTGGCACCGGGGAGCTGTTTTTT,CASSSSGSGTGELFF
TRBJ2-7,once,TRBD2,TRBV19,TGTGCCAGTAGTGCTCCTAGCGGGGGAACCTACGAGCAGTACTTC,CASSAPSGGTYEQYF
TRBJ2-7,many,.,TRBV11-2,TGTGCCAGCAGCGGAGGGGGGGCCGGCGCCTACGAGCAGTACTTC,CASSGGGAGAYEQYF
TRBJ2-7,.,TRBD2,TRBV28,TGTGCCAGCAGTTTATCCCAAGCGGGAGTTCGGGGGTACGAGCAGTACTTC,CASSLSQAGVRGYEQYF
TRBJ2-2,.,.,TRBV6-4,TGTGCCAGCAGAGACGATAACACCGGGGAGCTGTTTTTT,CASRDDNTGELFF
TRBJ1-5,.,.,TRBV10-1,TGCGCCAGCAGGGTAGGGTTCCCCCTTAGCAATCAGCCCCAGCATTTT,CASRVGFPLSNQPQHF
TRBJ2-1,.,.,TRBV10-2,.,CASTSGDEQFF
TRBJ2-1,once,TRBD1,TRBV7-9,TGTGCCAGCAGCGTCGGGACAGAAACCAATGAGCAGTTCTTC,CASSVGTETNEQFF
TRBJ2-1,.,.,TRBV7-2,TGTGCCAGCAGCTTAAGGAGTGGAGGGCGCAATGAGCAGTTCTTC,CASSLRSGGRNEQFF
TRBJ2-5,few,TRBD2,TRBV6-1,TGTGCCAGCAGTGAAAGGCCTAGCGGGAGGGTACGGACCCAGTACTTC,CASSERPSGRVRTQYF
TRBJ1-4,.,.,TRBV5-5,TGTGCCAGCAGCTTCCAGGGCTTCAACTTTTTAACTAATGAAAAACTGTTTTTT,CASSFQGFNFLTNEKLFF